A single sample gave rise to the 14 T cell receptor beta chains below, sequenced in a study of shared clonotypes between healthy human individuals. Naivety among CD8 cells was defined by CD45RO negativity and positive CCR7 selection, thereby excluding terminally differentiated effector memory CD45RA+ cells. Sequencing used immunoSEQ multiplex PCR; TCRdb keeps in-frame clones, though not all of them. The repertoire holds 1.5 million to 2.5 million clones, with about 94% as singletons. Sequenced input: naive CD8+ T cells sorted from blood. The receptors shown here come from a man younger than 30 in good health.

As DNA, the CDR3 is TGTGCCAGCAGTACAAGACAGGGCTCCATCTATGGCTACACCTTC. Protein product: CASSTRQGSIYGYTF. V is TRBV7-9 and J is TRBJ1-2; TRBD1 agrees at 7 bases. The CDR3 consists of 15 residues. Germline V gene data show CDR1 as SEHNR and CDR2 as FQNEAQ (reference sequence). V lost 6 bases, J lost 4 bases, and 11 bases stayed unmatched.

This chain connects TRBV5-6 to TRBJ1-2; possibly TRBD1 for D (5 bases). Germline CDR1 and CDR2: SGHDT and YYEEEE. The CDR3 sequence is 14 residues long. Between the trimmed V and J ends, which lost 0 bases and 3 bases, there was a span of 9 bases. The DNA of the CDR3 is TGTGCCAGCAGCTTGGACGGGGCGGACTATGGCTACACCTTC. Amino acids: CASSLDGADYGYTF.

This chain connects TRBV13 to TRBJ2-1; 10 nucleotides match TRBD1. Losses at the gene ends were 4 bases for V and 4 bases for J; bases not matched to a gene: 7. This CDR3 region has 16 residues. In germline, CDR1 is PRHDT, CDR2 FYEKMQ (reference sequence). CDR3 loop: CASSSGTGERYNEQFF. In DNA form, the CDR3 reads TGTGCCAGCAGCTCAGGGACAGGGGAACGGTACAATGAGCAGTTCTTC.

The genes are TRBV28 and TRBJ2-5, with 7 bases lining up with TRBD1. The CDR3 loop spans 15 amino acids. Germline V gene sequence: CDR1 MDHEN, CDR2 SYDVKM. Germline trimming cut 5 bases from V and 0 bases from J; bases unmatched to any gene: 6. The CDR3 bases are TGTGCCAGCAGTCCCCAGGGACAGTACCAAGAGACCCAGTACTTC. Its protein product is CASSPQGQYQETQYF.

The J gene is TRBJ2-6, the V gene TRBV30; no definite D call. Germline CDR1 is GTSNPN and CDR2 is SVGIG (reference sequence). V lost 5 bases, J lost 0 bases, and 8 bases lay in between. The CDR3 runs to 14 residues. The CDR3 is CAWEAISGANVLTF. The CDR3 DNA reads TGTGCCTGGGAAGCTATCTCTGGGGCCAACGTCCTGACTTTC.

With respect to this clone: Other DNA sequences from this sample encode an identical CDR3 as well. V gene TRBV4-3 combines with J gene TRBJ1-2; 8 positions agree with TRBD1. Germline assignment: CDR1 LGHNA and CDR2 YSLEER. Trimming at V came to 1 base and at J to 4 bases, leaving 5 bases not matched to a gene. This CDR3 contains 15 residues. The CDR3 spells CASSQGTGSLYGYTF. DNA for the CDR3: TGCGCCAGCAGCCAAGGGACAGGGTCCCTCTATGGCTACACCTTC.

This chain joins TRBV13 and TRBJ2-7; the D gene could be TRBD1 or TRBD2 (6 bases each). The V gene lost 6 bases and the J gene lost 3 bases, with 18 bases spanning the gap. The CDR3 has 15 residues. CDR1 is PRHDT and CDR2 is FYEKMQ in the germline V gene (reference sequence). The CDR3 spells CASSQEGEVSYEQYF. CDR3 DNA: TGTGCCAGCAGTCAAGAGGGGGAGGTGAGCTACGAGCAGTACTTC. Supplemented by reference TRBV13 and TRBJ2-7, the full variable domain reads AAGVIQSPRHLIKEKRETATLKCYPIPRHDTVYWYQQGPGQDPQFLISFYEKMQSDKGSIPDRFSAQQFSDYHSELNMSSLELGDSALYFCASSQEGEVSYEQYFGPGTRLTVT.

This chain joins TRBV28 and TRBJ2-2; 8 nucleotides align to TRBD1. This CDR3 contains 17 residues. The germline V gene has CDR1 MDHEN and CDR2 SYDVKM. V lost 1 base and J lost 3; bases outside the gene matches: 7. CDR3 protein: CASSLLPGGADTGELFF. The CDR3 DNA follows: TGTGCCAGCAGTTTATTACCAGGGGGCGCGGACACCGGGGAGCTGTTTTTT.

The rearrangement joins TRBV6-4 to TRBJ2-7, with TRBD2 as a possible D gene (5 bases). This CDR3 has 16 residues. Per germline, CDR1 MRHNA and CDR2 SNTAGT. Trimming took 5 bases from V and 3 from J, leaving 20 bases between them. CDR3 amino acids: CASSNADSRALYEQYF. The CDR3 DNA reads as TGTGCCAGCAGTAACGCCGACTCGCGGGCCCTCTACGAGCAGTACTTC.

Only a few counts were recorded for this clone. The rearrangement uses TRBV13 and TRBJ1-2; D is unclear. This CDR3 region has 14 residues. Trimming stripped 0 bases from V and 8 bases from J, with 13 bases between. CDR1 and CDR2 from the germline V gene are PRHDT and FYEKMQ (reference sequence). The CDR3 region is CASSLGAGTSGYTF. CDR3 bases: TGTGCCAGCAGCTTAGGCGCGGGTACCTCCGGCTACACCTTC.

The chain recombines TRBV4-3 with TRBJ2-5; D gene uncertain. V lost 0 bases to trimming and J lost 5 bases, with 13 bases between them. This CDR3 contains 15 residues. Germline V gives CDR1 LGHNA, CDR2 YSLEER. The CDR3, as DNA: TGCGCCAGCAGCCAAGATATCCTAGTATGGGAGACCCAGTACTTC. Translating gives CASSQDILVWETQYF.

This chain joins TRBV4-3 and TRBJ2-1, with D uncertain. The CDR3 contains 15 residues. Germline values: CDR1 LGHNA, CDR2 YSLEER. Trimming took off 1 base at V and 1 base at J, with 8 bases between the two ends. This CDR3 reads CASSQVSVSYNEQFF. CDR3 coding DNA: TGCGCCAGCAGCCAAGTATCAGTATCCTACAATGAGCAGTTCTTC.

The chain combines TRBV7-6 with TRBJ2-7; D not resolved. Germline-derived CDR1 and CDR2 are SGHVS and FNYEAQ. The V end lost 1 base, the J end lost 5 bases, and 9 bases lay between the germline ends. The CDR3 covers 13 residues. The DNA of the CDR3 is TGTGCCAGCAGCTTAGGAGATGCGGACGAGCAGTACTTC. Amino acid sequence: CASSLGDADEQYF.

The V and J genes are TRBV5-1 and TRBJ2-3; D could derive from TRBD1 or TRBD2 (5 bases each). V gave up 6 bases and J gave up 0 bases, with 8 bases separating them. The CDR3 totals 13 residues. Germline V CDR1 and CDR2: SGHRS, YFSETQ. CDR3 sequence (DNA): TGCGCCAGCAAAGGGGACAGCACAGATACGCAGTATTTT. Translation: CASKGDSTDTQYF.